This T cell receptor (beta chain) was recorded in a study of cytomegalovirus exposure and HLA in healthy donors. All donors participated as healthy donors of bone marrow. Whole-study results and caveats: Diagnosis of cytomegalovirus status made by the classifier reportedly showed high specificity and sensitivity. A later analysis reportedly found that, within productive TCRs, an Asian-associated ancestry cluster had fewer N-insertions than the mean observed across the 666 donors.

V lost 3 bases, J lost 0 bases, and 16 bases stayed unmatched. Germline V gene sequence: CDR1 MGHRA, CDR2 YSYEKL. This CDR3 is built from 20 residues. Comment on this clone: The antigen is not known.

The study ran its PCR with 60 Vbeta and 13 Jbeta primers. Some clones are missing from TCRdb's copy, which holds only in-frame ones; the method was immunoSEQ multiplex PCR. The sample data list roughly 100,000 clones. The chain is built from TRBV4-1 and TRBJ2-1, with 8 nucleotides matching TRBD1. The TCR was taken from a man aged 45-60 years in good health and CMV-seropositive. Sequenced: PBMCs. CDR3 region: CASSHPEEGQARYSYNEQFF. Written as DNA, the CDR3 is TGCGCCAGCAGCCACCCGGAGGAGGGACAGGCGAGGTACTCCTACAATGAGCAGTTCTTC.